One and the same sample provided the 30 T cell receptor beta chains below, sequenced in a study of control samples from healthy donors and cancer patients. Using immunoSEQ multiplex PCR, the repertoire was profiled, and TCRdb retains in-frame clones only, with some absent. The sample gives about 80,000 clones, 84% of which show up once; 9.5% to 13% is in the top ten. Sequencing used PBMCs. All receptors derive from a man in his 60s with head and neck cancer.

The chain links TRBV9 to TRBJ2-7; D unresolved. The V end was cut by 0 bases, the J end by 0 bases, with 13 bases between. CDR3 length: 16 residues. Germline V gives CDR1 SGDLS, CDR2 YYNGEE. In DNA form, the CDR3 reads TGTGCCAGCAGCGTAGATTCAGGTAGGAGCTCCTACGAGCAGTACTTC. Residues: CASSVDSGRSSYEQYF.

This chain connects TRBV12-3 or TRBV12-4 to TRBJ1-2; D uncertain. Trimming removed 4 bases from V and 10 bases from J, with 13 bases in between. The CDR3 runs to 12 residues. The CDR3 protein is CASSSPGSIYTF. The CDR3 DNA reads as TGTGCCAGCAGTTCGCCTGGATCGATCTACACCTTC.

This chain links TRBV29-1 with TRBJ2-3; D gene unclear. Deletions cut 4 bases from V and 6 bases from J, with 11 bases between. Looked up from germline, CDR1 is SQVTM and CDR2 is ANQGSEA. This CDR3 region has 12 residues. The CDR3 coding sequence is TGCAGCGTTGCCGACCGACGGGATACGCAGTATTTT. Amino acid sequence: CSVADRRDTQYF.

The J gene is TRBJ1-2, the V gene TRBV5-6; TRBD1 might be the D (5 bases). Germline CDR1 reads SGHDT; CDR2 reads YYEEEE. The CDR3 totals 12 residues. V was clipped by 4 bases and J by 4 bases, with 8 bases between them. CDR3 DNA: TGTGCCAGCAGCGAACAGGCCTATGGCTACACCTTC. Translation gives CASSEQAYGYTF.

The genes are TRBV6-1 and TRBJ2-7; possible D gene TRBD1, 5 bases. Trimming shortened V by 2 bases and J by 2 bases, and 22 bases separated the two germline ends. Germline assignment: CDR1 MNHNS and CDR2 SASEGT. The CDR3 has 18 residues. The CDR3 reads CASSESVWRRTKPYEQYF. DNA of the CDR3: TGTGCCAGCAGTGAAAGTGTGTGGCGGCGGACAAAGCCCTACGAGCAGTACTTC.

V gene TRBV30 combines with J gene TRBJ2-3; D unresolved. Germline assignment: CDR1 GTSNPN and CDR2 SVGIG (reference sequence). This CDR3 comprises 14 residues. V lost 0 bases, J lost 0 bases, and 7 bases lay in between. The CDR3 reads CAWSVSHSTDTQYF. The CDR3 DNA follows: TGTGCCTGGAGTGTGTCCCATAGCACAGATACGCAGTATTTT.

The chain joins TRBV5-6 to TRBJ2-3; 10 nucleotides agree with TRBD2. Losses at the gene ends were 0 bases for V and 7 bases for J; bases not matched to a gene: 5. The CDR3 has 15 residues. CDR1 SGHDT and CDR2 YYEEEE come from the germline V gene. The CDR3 nucleotides are TGTGCCAGCAGCTTGGGGCTAGCGGGAGATTATACGCAGTATTTT. This translates into CASSLGLAGDYTQYF.

The chain joins TRBV9 to TRBJ2-3; TRBD2 matches at 8 bases. The CDR3 totals 16 residues. The germline gives CDR1 SGDLS, CDR2 YYNGEE. Trimming at V came to 0 bases and at J to 4 bases, leaving 7 bases not matched to a gene. The CDR3 DNA reads as TGTGCCAGCAGCGTAGTCAGCGGGAGCCGGGCAGATACGCAGTATTTT. This encodes CASSVVSGSRADTQYF.

V and J are TRBV2 and TRBJ2-6; D not resolved. The V and J ends lost 0 bases and 0 bases respectively, with 18 bases between them. The CDR3 spans 20 residues. CDR1 and CDR2 from the germline V gene are SNHLY and FYNNEI. CDR3 sequence reads: CASSEANLPGFASGANVLTF. CDR3 coding DNA: TGTGCCAGCAGTGAAGCAAATCTGCCAGGATTTGCCTCTGGGGCCAACGTCCTGACTTTC.

The chain combines TRBV5-1 with TRBJ2-1, with TRBD2 identical over 13 bases. The junction had 3 bases not matched to a gene; V was cut back by 6 bases and J by 6 bases. Germline V gene sequence: CDR1 SGHRS, CDR2 YFSETQ. CDR3 length equals 14 residues. Here the CDR3 reads CASMGTSGTNEQFF. CDR3 DNA sequence: TGCGCCAGCATGGGGACTAGCGGGACCAATGAGCAGTTCTTC.

The chain has TRBV19 and TRBJ1-3; 7 nucleotides agree with TRBD1. The V and J ends lost 6 bases and 2 bases, in that order; junction bases with no gene match: 7. CDR1 is LNHDA, CDR2 SQIVND, per germline (reference sequence). The CDR3 runs 15 residues. CDR3: CASSPGQNPGNTIYF. The DNA of the CDR3 is TGTGCCAGTAGCCCGGGACAGAACCCTGGAAACACCATATATTTT.

This chain joins TRBV2 and TRBJ2-7; no clear D gene. Trimming took off 3 bases at V and 0 bases at J, with 6 bases between the two ends. Germline CDR1 is SNHLY and CDR2 is FYNNEI. The CDR3 runs 13 residues. The DNA of the CDR3 is TGTGCCAGCAGTGATGTCATCTCCTACGAGCAGTACTTC. Residues: CASSDVISYEQYF.

J is TRBJ2-1 and V is TRBV29-1; TRBD1 matches at 8 bases. From germline, CDR1 is SQVTM and CDR2 ANQGSEA. The trim removed 7 bases at V and 14 bases at J, leaving 16 bases unmatched. CDR3 length: 13 amino acids. CDR3 coding DNA: TGCAGCGCCGAAGGACAGGACAGGGCGGCGGAGTTCTTC. Translation: CSAEGQDRAAEFF.

The chain employs TRBV19 and TRBJ1-5, with D uncertain. The V end lost 1 base, the J end lost 2 bases, and 9 bases lay between the germline ends. In germline, CDR1 is LNHDA, CDR2 SQIVND (reference sequence). This CDR3 contains 15 residues. This chain's CDR3 is CASSIVWEGNQPQHF. In nucleotides, the CDR3 is TGTGCCAGTAGTATAGTTTGGGAAGGCAATCAGCCCCAGCATTTT.

J is TRBJ2-5 and V is TRBV18; 9 bases match TRBD2. The CDR3 is 15 residues long. Germline trimming cut 3 bases from V and 5 bases from J; bases unmatched to any gene: 7. In germline, CDR1 is KGHSH, CDR2 LQKENI. CDR3 sequence reads: CASSPDSGSRETQYF. DNA for the CDR3: TGTGCCAGCTCACCCGATAGCGGGAGTAGGGAGACCCAGTACTTC.

This clone was recorded only once. The chain couples TRBV5-1 to TRBJ2-5; the match to TRBD2 covers 12 bases. The CDR3 runs 17 residues. The V gene's germline CDR1 is SGHRS and CDR2 YFSETQ. Trimming took 4 bases from V and 5 from J; bases not matched to a gene: 12. CDR3: CASSRTPTSGSWETQYF. The CDR3 DNA reads as TGCGCCAGCAGCCGGACCCCGACTAGCGGGAGTTGGGAGACCCAGTACTTC. The full variable domain, in which reference TRBV5-1 and TRBJ2-5 provide the parts outside the CDR3, is KAGVTQTPRYLIKTRGQQVTLSCSPISGHRSVSWYQQTPGQGLQFLFEYFSETQRNKGNFPGRFSGRQFSNSRSEMNVSTLELGDSALYLCASSRTPTSGSWETQYFGPGTRLLVL.

Concerning this clone itself: One junction end does not reproduce the germline sequence, and a read error may be involved. The chain carries TRBV14 and TRBJ2-7; D not resolved. The CDR3 is 15 residues long. Germline lookup yields CDR1 SGHDN and CDR2 FVKESK. The CDR3 loop is CASSLLLGPAYGQYF. The DNA for the CDR3 is TGTGCCAGCAGCCTCCTCCTAGGCCCAGCTTACGGGCAGTACTTC.

V is TRBV2 and J is TRBJ2-2; D not resolved. The CDR3 loop spans 17 amino acids. Trimming removed 6 bases at V and 0 bases at J, with 17 bases between. From germline, CDR1 is SNHLY and CDR2 FYNNEI. The CDR3 DNA is TGTGCCAGCAGCCGCCGTGGTCAGTCCTCGAACACCGGGGAGCTGTTTTTT. Protein sequence: CASSRRGQSSNTGELFF. Complete variable domain (other parts from reference TRBV2 and TRBJ2-2): EPEVTQTPSHQVTQMGQEVILRCVPISNHLYFYWYRQILGQKVEFLVSFYNNEISEKSEIFDDQFSVERPDGSNFTLKIRSTKLEDSAMYFCASSRRGQSSNTGELFFGEGSRLTVL.

The rearrangement joins TRBV19 to TRBJ1-1; no reliable D call. V shed 4 bases and J shed 9 bases, with 15 bases lying between them. Germline CDR1 reads LNHDA; CDR2 reads SQIVND (reference sequence). CDR3 length: 13 residues. The CDR3: CASSTGPRAKAFF. The DNA of the CDR3 is TGTGCCAGTAGTACCGGTCCCCGCGCAAAAGCTTTCTTT.

V usage is TRBV3-1 (or the pseudogene TRBV3-2) and J usage is TRBJ2-3; no clear D. This CDR3 comprises 14 residues. Trimming pared 4 bases from V and 7 bases from J, leaving 15 bases between. The V gene's germline CDR1 is LGHDT and CDR2 YNNKEL (reference sequence). The CDR3 nucleotides are TGTGCCAGCAGCCGAAGGGAAGAGCAGCATACGCAGTATTTT. Protein product: CASSRREEQHTQYF.

This chain connects TRBV28 to TRBJ1-1, with a tentative D call TRBD1 (5 bases). In germline, CDR1 is MDHEN, CDR2 SYDVKM. This CDR3 is 13 amino acids long. V lost 3 bases and J lost 4, with 9 bases in between. The CDR3: CASSLGVGTEAFF. CDR3 nucleotide sequence: TGTGCCAGCAGTTTGGGGGTTGGCACTGAAGCTTTCTTT.

V gene TRBV6-5 combines with J gene TRBJ2-6; D is unclear. Germline lookup yields CDR1 MNHEY and CDR2 SVGAGI. V was shortened by 2 bases and J by 0 bases, with 8 bases between the two germline ends. The CDR3 consists of 16 residues. CDR3 bases: TGTGCCAGCAGTTACGGGATTAACTCTGGGGCCAACGTCCTGACTTTC. Protein sequence: CASSYGINSGANVLTF.

The chain employs TRBV14 and TRBJ2-1; 10 bases are shared with TRBD2. Germline lookup yields CDR1 SGHDN and CDR2 FVKESK. The CDR3 contains 16 residues. V lost 2 bases to trimming and J lost 14 bases; unmatched junction nucleotides: 15. CDR3 protein: CASSQMYGLAGVVEFF. The CDR3 DNA reads TGTGCCAGCAGCCAAATGTATGGTCTAGCGGGAGTGGTAGAGTTCTTC.

The chain has TRBV19 and TRBJ2-3, with 7 nucleotides matching TRBD2. V trimming: 6 bases; J trimming: 6 bases; junction bases outside the gene matches: 6. CDR3 length: 13 residues. Germline CDR1 is LNHDA and CDR2 is SQIVND (reference sequence). CDR3 sequence: CASRAGAEDTQYF. The DNA for the CDR3 is TGTGCCAGTAGGGCGGGAGCGGAGGATACGCAGTATTTT.

This clone has only a few counts. This chain connects TRBV3-1 (or the pseudogene TRBV3-2) to TRBJ1-1; D perhaps matches TRBD1 (6 bases). Per the germline V gene, CDR1 is LGHDT and CDR2 is YNNKEL (reference sequence). The CDR3 loop spans 13 amino acids. V lost 10 bases and J lost 4, with 16 bases in between. In nucleotides, the CDR3 is TGTGCCACGGGTTCAGGGGAAGGCACTGAAGCTTTCTTT. It translates to CATGSGEGTEAFF.

The chain joins TRBV25-1 to TRBJ1-1, with unresolved D. The V end was cut by 1 base, the J end by 6 bases, with 12 bases between. The CDR3 is made up of 14 amino acids. CDR1 is MGHDK and CDR2 is SYGVNS in the germline V gene. CDR3 residues: CASSELRVGSEAFF. CDR3 DNA: TGTGCCAGCAGTGAATTACGGGTAGGGTCTGAAGCTTTCTTT.

This chain joins TRBV10-1 and TRBJ2-3; 16 bases agree with TRBD2. This CDR3 is built from 18 residues. After removal of 1 base from V and 4 bases from J, the junction contained 5 bases not matched to a gene. Germline V gene lookup returns CDR1 WNHNN and CDR2 SYGVQD (reference sequence). The CDR3 DNA reads as TGCGCCAGCAGTGAGTTCGCGGGACTAGCGGGAGGGCCAGATACGCAGTATTTT. Its translation is CASSEFAGLAGGPDTQYF.

This sequence joins TRBV18 and TRBJ1-2; 8 bases are a match to TRBD1. CDR3 length: 13 amino acids. Germline V gene data show CDR1 as KGHSH and CDR2 as LQKENI. Trimming took 3 bases from V and 13 from J; bases not matched to a gene: 10. Written as DNA, the CDR3 is TGTGCCAGCTCACCGGGGAAACTACAGGGGGTCACCTTC. Protein sequence: CASSPGKLQGVTF.

This clone came up once. V and J are TRBV27 and TRBJ2-2; D unclear. This CDR3 has 13 amino acids. V lost 5 bases, J lost 8 bases, and 12 bases lay in between. Germline CDR1 reads MNHEY; CDR2 reads SMNVEV (reference sequence). The CDR3 region has the DNA TGTGCCAGCAGTCCCGCCCAGGATGGGGAGCTGTTTTTT. Translating it yields CASSPAQDGELFF.

The rearrangement links TRBV7-9 to TRBJ2-1; the D is unclear. The CDR3 runs to 14 residues. The germline gives CDR1 SEHNR, CDR2 FQNEAQ (reference sequence). V shed 4 bases and J shed 8 bases, with 15 bases lying between them. This CDR3 is CASSYEGGIDEQFF. Here the CDR3 DNA reads TGTGCCAGCAGCTACGAAGGTGGTATAGATGAGCAGTTCTTC.